This TCR beta chain came from a study of neoadjuvant nivolumab and ipilimumab in lung cancer. As for the study in general: Nivolumab 3 mg/kg was given days 1, 15 and 29, plus ipilimumab 1 mg/kg day 1 in combination. Study-wide findings and caveats: Only a single major-pathologic-response sample was available for clonality analysis. From pretherapy to surgery, tumor richness and clonality rose with dual therapy. Compared with tumor-adjacent uninvolved lung, resected tumors showed greater richness and clonality.

CDR3 length equals 13 residues. Germline V gene lookup returns CDR1 SNHLY and CDR2 FYNNEI. With 3 bases removed from V and 6 bases from J, the gap between germline ends came to 11 bases. Some clones are missing from TCRdb's copy, which holds only in-frame ones; the method was immunoSEQ multiplex PCR. Of 30,000 or so clones listed, 80% to 95% were seen once; the top ten hold approximately 2.2%. Details on this clone: Its antigen remains unknown.

The input for sequencing was peripheral blood, taken after neoadjuvant nivolumab, alone or with ipilimumab, at or shortly before surgery. The rearrangement uses TRBV2 and TRBJ1-2; D possibly corresponds to TRBD1 (5 bases). This TCR derives from an adult with non-small cell lung cancer. The DNA for the CDR3 is TGTGCCAGCAGTGAGGGGGACCGTGATGGCTACACCTTC. It translates to CASSEGDRDGYTF.